This entry describes one TCR beta chain. The antigen is not known. The assay was immunoSEQ multiplex PCR, and TCRdb's table has in-frame clones only and misses some. This table holds approximately 47,000 clones, 65% to 90% found once. This record belongs to a study of lymphopenia after photon versus proton radiotherapy. Germline V lookup: CDR1 MNHEY, CDR2 SMNVEV (reference sequence). The CDR3 totals 12 residues. Study-wide findings and caveats: Relative stability marked proton patients; photon patients lost diversity and naive cells. Larger post-nadir TCR diversity loss correlated inversely with survival in deceased patients. Post-nadir diversity loss with photons came from oligoclonal expansion, particularly CD8+ Temra cells.

This TCR was sampled from a man aged 35 to 55 with gastric cancer. This specimen consisted of peripheral blood, obtained from a patient treated with photon-based radiotherapy. This rearrangement joins TRBV27 to TRBJ1-2; 7 positions match TRBD1. CDR3 amino acids: CGGDSHFYGYTF. The CDR3 nucleotides read TGTGGAGGGGACAGCCATTTCTATGGCTACACCTTC.